Included here is one T cell receptor beta chain sequence, with context. This receptor's antigen is unknown. No much larger clone is present one base from it, and per-base qualities are unavailable. The entry originates in a study of Ad26.COV2.S vaccination and SARS-CoV-2 variants (dated by TCRdb to about 2021). With regard to the full study: Donors in the vaccine arm were drawn from COV1001, a multicentre, randomized, double-blind, placebo-controlled phase I-IIa trial testing Ad26.COV2.S in healthy adults. The TCR-sequenced set comprised around 30 samples: around 20 Ad26.COV2.S vaccine recipients, 5 placebo recipients and 8 SARS-CoV-2 convalescent individuals. Throughout the experiments and outcome assessment, investigators stayed blinded to trial group allocation. TCRbeta repertoire sequencing was used to assess the specificity and breadth of SARS-CoV-2-reactive T cell receptors after Ad26.COV2.S vaccination. Trial participants were randomized into five groups of five, in which low-dose or high-dose Ad26.COV2.S was given once or twice, or placebo was given on both occasions. Dosing of Ad26.COV2.S was intramuscular, at either 5x10^10 or 1x10^11 viral particles, delivered as one shot or as two shots spaced 56 days apart.

The immunoSEQ Assay was the method used to sequence TCRbeta CDR3 regions. After extraction, genomic DNA underwent amplification by bias-controlled multiplex PCR, followed by high-throughput sequencing. Per the authors' processing: Collapsing and filtering of sequences were performed to quantify the absolute abundance of each unique TCRbeta CDR3 region. T cell fraction was estimated by normalizing TCRbeta template counts to usable DNA, which was measured by amplifying reference genes present in all nucleated cells. Repertoire TCRs were annotated as SARS-CoV-2-specific when V gene, CDR3 amino acid sequence and J gene were exactly matched to a known reactive TCR set. The reference SARS-CoV-2 TCR set was derived from MIRA and filtered for enrichment in COVID-19-positive ImmuneCODE repertoires, a step that removed public or cross-reactive TCRs. Using the MIRA antigens, annotated TCRs were further analysed by specific ORF or by position within an ORF. Breadth was defined as annotated unique rearrangements over total unique productive rearrangements; depth was the summed frequency of those rearrangements. TCR breadth was compared between groups using two-sided Wilcoxon rank-sum tests. Drawn from immuneACCESS, this table holds only the in-frame rearrangements with V and J called that TCRdb kept. Clones are partly lost; checked studies trace under half to an unresolved V gene and leave the rest unexplained. The V and J calls and clone size are taken from that table; D and trimming were inferred from the DNA. The sample records hundreds of thousands of clones, roughly 90% of which are singletons. The ten largest clones represent over 9% of the sample.

Spanning cysteine to phenylalanine, the CDR3 consists of 17 amino acids. The retained sequence is limited to the CDR3, 51 bases, with the frame set at the first base. Taken with the paper, the label for treatment or condition translates to: around 19 received Ad26.COV2.S at low or high dose, single or two shots; roughly 5 received placebo; per-sample allocation not given. Repertoires of vaccine and placebo recipients were sequenced from samples collected on day 63 after the first injection. Cohort 1b enrolled about two dozen adults aged 18-55 years at a single site in Boston, USA, between 29 July and 7 August 2020. Ad26.COV2.S was a replication-incompetent adenovirus type 26 vector expressing a prefusion-stabilized SARS-CoV-2 spike protein from the original Wuhan strain. Overall study results and their limits: Substantial breadth of spike-specific CD8+ and CD4+ T cell responses was reported after vaccination. The study was not powered for comparison of responses between vaccine doses or regimens. Vaccine and placebo recipients had comparable non-spike TCR breadth, which fits with the vaccine containing only spike. It was noted by the authors that total T cell responses may have been underestimated by the TCR breadth and depth analyses. Compared with placebo recipients, Ad26.COV2.S recipients showed higher spike-specific TCR breadth (P = 0.0014).

This sequence was found in a person aged 18 to 59 who received the Ad26.COV2.S COVID-19 vaccine or a placebo. The sample here was peripheral blood, taken in a trial of Ad26.COV2.S vaccine versus placebo. The chain is assembled from TRBV1 and TRBJ1-1; the table calls TRBD1, which could not be checked here. TRBV1 counts as a pseudogene. Here the CDR3 is given as CTSSLRRRQGTNTEAFF. Here is the DNA: TGCACCAGCAGCCTTCGGCGAAGACAGGGGACCAACACTGAAGCTTTCTTT.